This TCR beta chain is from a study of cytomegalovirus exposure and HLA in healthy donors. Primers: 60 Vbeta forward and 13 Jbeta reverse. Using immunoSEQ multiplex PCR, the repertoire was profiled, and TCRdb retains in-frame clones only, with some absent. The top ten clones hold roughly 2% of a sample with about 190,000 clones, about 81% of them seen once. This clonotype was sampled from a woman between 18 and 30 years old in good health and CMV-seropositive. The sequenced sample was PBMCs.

The CDR3 nucleotides are TGTGCCAGCAGCTGGGACAACACAGATACGCAGTATTTT. Translating gives CASSWDNTDTQYF. This chain joins TRBV7-6 and TRBJ2-3; D is possibly TRBD1 (6 bases). The germline CDR1 and CDR2 sequences are SGHVS and FNYEAQ. Trimming cost V 4 bases and J 2 bases, with 7 bases left between them. This CDR3 is 13 amino acids long.